This TCR beta chain is drawn from a study of T cell responses to AZD1222 COVID-19 vaccine. The CDR3 is 10 residues long. Whole-study findings and limits: Vaccine-associated CD4 TCRs spanned spike, dominant at 160-218 and 743-854. Most donors were white British, females outnumbered males, and clonal diversity was possibly underestimated. Sampled repertoires all dated from after the peak T cell response.

Repertoires were generated with immunoSEQ multiplex PCR, while TCRdb's copy carries only in-frame clones and drops some. The sample has 150,000 to 200,000 clones; approximately 93% are singletons. Of note for this clone: Its antigen is still unknown.

The sequence came from an adult who received the AZD1222 COVID-19 vaccine. The specimen comprised peripheral blood, sampled 28 days after the second AZD1222 dose. This chain connects TRBV21-1 to TRBJ1-4. TRBV21-1 is a pseudogene. Here the CDR3 reads CASSKDGLFF. CDR3 DNA sequence: TGTGCCAGCAGCAAGGACGGACTGTTTTTT.